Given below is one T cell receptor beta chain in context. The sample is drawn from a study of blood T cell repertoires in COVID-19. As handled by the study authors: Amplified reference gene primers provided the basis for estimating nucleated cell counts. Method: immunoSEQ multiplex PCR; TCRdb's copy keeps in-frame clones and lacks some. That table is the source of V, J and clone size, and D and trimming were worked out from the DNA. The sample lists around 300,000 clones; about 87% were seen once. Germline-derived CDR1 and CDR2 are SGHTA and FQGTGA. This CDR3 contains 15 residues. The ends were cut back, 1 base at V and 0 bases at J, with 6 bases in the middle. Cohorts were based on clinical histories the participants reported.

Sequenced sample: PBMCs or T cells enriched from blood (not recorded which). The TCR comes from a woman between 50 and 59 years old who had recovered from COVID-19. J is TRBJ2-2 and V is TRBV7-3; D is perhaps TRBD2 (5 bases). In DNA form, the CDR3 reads TGTGCCAGCAGCTTAAATAGCGCGAACACCGGGGAGCTGTTTTTT. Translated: CASSLNSANTGELFF.